One sample yielded the 3 T cell receptor beta chains listed below, sequenced in a study of shared clonotypes between healthy human individuals. Data came from immunoSEQ multiplex PCR; TCRdb stores just in-frame clones and leaves some out. The sample has approximately 2.3 million clones, approximately 93% seen once. Sequenced input: naive CD4+ T cells from PBMCs. Sample subset: CD45RA+ positively selected. These receptor sequences come from a man between 18 and 29 years old in good health. Some clones in this sample may be carry-over from other donors' samples.

The chain employs TRBV18 and TRBJ2-3, with TRBD2 matching 13 bases. CDR1 is KGHSH, CDR2 LQKENI, per germline. V dropped 2 bases and J dropped 5; count of bases not matched to a gene: 13. The CDR3 is 19 amino acids. CDR3 sequence reads: CASSPSQTVLAGGGDTQYF. In nucleotides, the CDR3 is TGTGCCAGCTCACCATCGCAAACTGTACTAGCGGGAGGGGGAGATACGCAGTATTTT.

This chain connects TRBV29-1 to TRBJ2-1; the D call may be TRBD1 or TRBD2 (5 bases each). V lost 1 base and J lost 0, with 10 bases in between. CDR3 size: 15 residues. From germline, CDR1 is SQVTM and CDR2 ANQGSEA. CDR3 region: CSVEGGSRSYNEQFF. CDR3 sequence (DNA): TGCAGCGTTGAAGGGGGGAGTCGCTCCTACAATGAGCAGTTCTTC.

V and J are TRBV28 and TRBJ1-3, with D uncertain. This CDR3 comprises 14 residues. The V gene lost 3 bases and the J gene lost 4 bases, with 10 bases spanning the gap. Germline-derived CDR1 and CDR2 are MDHEN and SYDVKM. CDR3 nucleotides: TGTGCCAGCAGTTTGGAGGGCCTAGGAAACACCATATATTTT. It translates to CASSLEGLGNTIYF. The full variable domain, completed using reference TRBV28 and TRBJ1-3, is DVKVTQSSRYLVKRTGEKVFLECVQDMDHENMFWYRQDPGLGLRLIYFSYDVKMKEKGDIPEGYSVSREKKERFSLILESASTNQTSMYLCASSLEGLGNTIYFGEGSWLTVV.